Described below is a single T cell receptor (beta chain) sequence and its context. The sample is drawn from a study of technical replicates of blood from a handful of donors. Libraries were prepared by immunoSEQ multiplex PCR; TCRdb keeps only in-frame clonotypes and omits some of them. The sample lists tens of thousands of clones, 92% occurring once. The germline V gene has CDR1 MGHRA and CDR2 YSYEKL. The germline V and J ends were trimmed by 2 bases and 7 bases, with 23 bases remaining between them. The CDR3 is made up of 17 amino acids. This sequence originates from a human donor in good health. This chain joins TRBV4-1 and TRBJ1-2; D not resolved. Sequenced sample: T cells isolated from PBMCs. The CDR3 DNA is TGCGCCAGCAGCCAACCGCCAGAGACATCAAGTCTCAGTGGCTACACCTTC. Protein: CASSQPPETSSLSGYTF.